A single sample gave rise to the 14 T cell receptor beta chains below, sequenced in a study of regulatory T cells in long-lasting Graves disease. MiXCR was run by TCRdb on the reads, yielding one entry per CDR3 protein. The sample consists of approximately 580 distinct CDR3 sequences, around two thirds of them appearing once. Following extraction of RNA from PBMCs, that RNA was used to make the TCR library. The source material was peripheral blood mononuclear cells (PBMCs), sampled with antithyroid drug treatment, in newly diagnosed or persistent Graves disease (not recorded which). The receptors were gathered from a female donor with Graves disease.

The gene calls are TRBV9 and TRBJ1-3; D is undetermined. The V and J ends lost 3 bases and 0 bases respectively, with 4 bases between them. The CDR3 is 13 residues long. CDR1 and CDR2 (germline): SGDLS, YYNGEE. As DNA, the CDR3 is TGTGCCAGCAGCGCTAACTCTGGAAACACCATATATTTT. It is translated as CASSANSGNTIYF. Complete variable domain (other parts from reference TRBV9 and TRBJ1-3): DSGVTQTPKHLITATGQRVTLRCSPRSGDLSVYWYQQSLDQGLQFLIQYYNGEERAKGNILERFSAQQFPDLHSELNLSSLELGDSALYFCASSANSGNTIYFGEGSWLTVV.

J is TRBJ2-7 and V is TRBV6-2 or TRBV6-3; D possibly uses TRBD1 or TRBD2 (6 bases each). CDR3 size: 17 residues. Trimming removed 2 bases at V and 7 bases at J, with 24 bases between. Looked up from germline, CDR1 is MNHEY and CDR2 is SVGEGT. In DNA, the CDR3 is TGTGCCAGCAGTTACAGTATGGCACAGGGAGGATTTTGGGAGCAGTACTTC. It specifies CASSYSMAQGGFWEQYF.

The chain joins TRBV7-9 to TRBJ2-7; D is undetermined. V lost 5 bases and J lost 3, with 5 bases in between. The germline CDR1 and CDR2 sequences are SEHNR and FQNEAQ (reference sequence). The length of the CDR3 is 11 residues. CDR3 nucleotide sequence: TGTGCCAGCAGCACCAGCTACGAGCAGTACTTC. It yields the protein CASSTSYEQYF.

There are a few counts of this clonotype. The CDR3 nucleotides are TGCGCCAGCAGTAGTGGACAGGCCCAAGAGACCCAGTACTTC. It translates to CASSSGQAQETQYF. The chain employs TRBV5-1 and TRBJ2-5; 7 positions match TRBD1. After removal of 5 bases from V and 1 base from J, the junction contained 5 bases not matched to a gene. Germline loops: CDR1 SGHRS, CDR2 YFSETQ. The CDR3 contains 14 residues.

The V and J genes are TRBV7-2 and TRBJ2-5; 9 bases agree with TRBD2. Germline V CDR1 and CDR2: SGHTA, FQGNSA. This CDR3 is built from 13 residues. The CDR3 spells CASRAGGLETQYF. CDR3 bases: TGTGCGTCGCGGGCGGGAGGGTTAGAGACCCAGTACTTC.

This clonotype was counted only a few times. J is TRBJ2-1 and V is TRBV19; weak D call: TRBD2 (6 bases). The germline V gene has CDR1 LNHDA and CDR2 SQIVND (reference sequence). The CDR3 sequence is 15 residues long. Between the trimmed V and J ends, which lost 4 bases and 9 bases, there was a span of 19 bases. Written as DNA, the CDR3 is TGTGCCAGTAGTAGCCCTTCCGGGACTCTGAGTGAGCAGTTCTTC. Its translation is CASSSPSGTLSEQFF. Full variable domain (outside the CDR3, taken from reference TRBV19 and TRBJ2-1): DGGITQSPKYLFRKEGQNVTLSCEQNLNHDAMYWYRQDPGQGLRLIYYSQIVNDFQKGDIAEGYSVSREKKESFPLTVTSAQKNPTAFYLCASSSPSGTLSEQFFGPGTRLTVL.

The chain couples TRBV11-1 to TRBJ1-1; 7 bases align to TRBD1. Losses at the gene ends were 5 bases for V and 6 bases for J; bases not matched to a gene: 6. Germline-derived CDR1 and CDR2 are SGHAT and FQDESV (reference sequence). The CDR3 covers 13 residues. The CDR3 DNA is TGTGCCAGCAGCACAAATCAGGGGGCTGAAGCTTTCTTT. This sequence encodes CASSTNQGAEAFF.

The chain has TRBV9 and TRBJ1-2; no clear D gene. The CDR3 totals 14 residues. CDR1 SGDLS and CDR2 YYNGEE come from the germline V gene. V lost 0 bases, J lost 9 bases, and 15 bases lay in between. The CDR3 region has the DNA TGTGCCAGCAGCGTAGCTTCCCCAGGCCCGCGCTACACCTTC. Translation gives CASSVASPGPRYTF. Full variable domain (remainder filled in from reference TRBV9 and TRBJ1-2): DSGVTQTPKHLITATGQRVTLRCSPRSGDLSVYWYQQSLDQGLQFLIQYYNGEERAKGNILERFSAQQFPDLHSELNLSSLELGDSALYFCASSVASPGPRYTFGSGTRLTVV.

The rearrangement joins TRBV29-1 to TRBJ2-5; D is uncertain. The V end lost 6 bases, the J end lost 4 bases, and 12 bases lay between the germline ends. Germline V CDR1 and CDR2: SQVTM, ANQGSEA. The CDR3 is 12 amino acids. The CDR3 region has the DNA TGCAGCGTCGTGATATTGGGAGAGACCCAGTACTTC. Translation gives CSVVILGETQYF.

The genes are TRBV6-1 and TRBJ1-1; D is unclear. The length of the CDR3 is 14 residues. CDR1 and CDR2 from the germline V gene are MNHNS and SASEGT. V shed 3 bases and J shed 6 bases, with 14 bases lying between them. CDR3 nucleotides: TGTGCCAGCAGTGAGTACGGCTTAATGGCTGAAGCTTTCTTT. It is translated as CASSEYGLMAEAFF.

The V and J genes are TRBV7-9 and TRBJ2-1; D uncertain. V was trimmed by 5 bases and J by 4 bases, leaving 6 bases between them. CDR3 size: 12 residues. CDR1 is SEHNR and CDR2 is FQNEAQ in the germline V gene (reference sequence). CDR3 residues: CASSAVYNEQFF. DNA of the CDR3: TGTGCCAGCAGCGCCGTGTACAATGAGCAGTTCTTC.

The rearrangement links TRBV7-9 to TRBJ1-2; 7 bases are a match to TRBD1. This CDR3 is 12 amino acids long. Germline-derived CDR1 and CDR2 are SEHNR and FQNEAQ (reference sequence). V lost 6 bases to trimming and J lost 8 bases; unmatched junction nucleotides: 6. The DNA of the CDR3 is TGTGCCAGCAGACGGGAGGGGGCCGGCTACACCTTC. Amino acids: CASRREGAGYTF.

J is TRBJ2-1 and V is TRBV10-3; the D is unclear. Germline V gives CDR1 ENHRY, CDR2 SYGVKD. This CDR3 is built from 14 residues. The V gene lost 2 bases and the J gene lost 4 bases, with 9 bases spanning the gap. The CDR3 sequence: CAISEDVGYNEQFF. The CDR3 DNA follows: TGTGCCATCAGTGAGGATGTAGGTTACAATGAGCAGTTCTTC.

The CDR3 spells CASSPDAYYGYTF. The CDR3 nucleotides read TGCGCCAGCAGCCCGGACGCTTACTATGGCTACACCTTC. The rearrangement uses TRBV4-3 and TRBJ1-2; D is uncertain. Between the trimmed V and J ends, which lost 4 bases and 3 bases, there was a span of 9 bases. The CDR3 runs 13 residues. Germline V gene sequence: CDR1 LGHNA, CDR2 YSLEER.